Listed here are 14 T cell receptor beta chains from one sample, sequenced in a study of blood T cell repertoires in COVID-19. The method was immunoSEQ multiplex PCR; TCRdb's version includes in-frame clones alone and lacks a portion of them. The profile shows around 330,000 clones, about 87% of them singletons. Sequencing was done on a sample of PBMCs or T cells enriched from blood (not recorded which). These TCRs come from a woman aged 18-29 years who had recovered from COVID-19.

The chain couples TRBV5-4 to TRBJ2-5; TRBD2 matches 8 bases. This CDR3 spans 13 amino acids. V dropped 6 bases and J dropped 5; count of bases not matched to a gene: 6. Germline CDR1 SGHNT, CDR2 YYREEE (reference sequence). The CDR3 sequence is CASTAGAGETQYF. The DNA for the CDR3 is TGTGCCAGCACAGCGGGAGCGGGGGAGACCCAGTACTTC. The full variable domain, completed using reference TRBV5-4 and TRBJ2-5, is ETGVTQSPTHLIKTRGQQVTLRCSSQSGHNTVSWYQQALGQGPQFIFQYYREEENGRGNFPPRFSGLQFPNYSSELNVNALELDDSALYLCASTAGAGETQYFGPGTRLLVL.

The chain uses TRBV11-1 and TRBJ2-5; D might be TRBD2 (6 bases). CDR3 length: 16 residues. V lost 2 bases to trimming and J lost 0 bases, with 13 bases between them. The germline V gene has CDR1 SGHAT and CDR2 FQDESV (reference sequence). The CDR3 nucleotides are TGTGCCAGCAGCTTAAGGGCGGGATGGTACCAAGAGACCCAGTACTTC. This gives the protein CASSLRAGWYQETQYF.

The rearrangement joins TRBV10-1 to TRBJ1-2, with D tentatively TRBD1 (5 bases). Trimming took 2 bases from V and 6 from J, leaving 19 bases between them. CDR3 length equals 16 residues. In germline, CDR1 is WNHNN, CDR2 SYGVQD (reference sequence). The CDR3 loop is CASSERTCPGRNGYTF. DNA of the CDR3: TGCGCCAGCAGTGAGAGGACGTGTCCAGGGAGGAATGGCTACACCTTC.

Worth noting for this clone: Other DNA sequences in the sample encode the same CDR3. V gene TRBV9 combines with J gene TRBJ2-1; 11 positions match TRBD2. In germline, CDR1 is SGDLS, CDR2 YYNGEE. V was clipped by 0 bases and J by 5 bases; unmatched bases: 1. The CDR3 covers 15 residues. The CDR3 loop is CASSVVSGGDNEQFF. DNA for the CDR3: TGTGCCAGCAGCGTAGTTAGCGGGGGGGACAATGAGCAGTTCTTC.

CDR3 loop: CASSGQGNSPLHF. In DNA, the CDR3 is TGTGCCAGCAGCGGACAGGGCAATTCACCCCTCCACTTT. The chain couples TRBV2 to TRBJ1-6, with TRBD1 identical over 8 bases. CDR1 and CDR2 from the germline V gene are SNHLY and FYNNEI. The ends lost 6 bases at V and 7 bases at J; junction bases unmatched: 2. CDR3 length: 13 amino acids. The variable domain in full, completed from reference TRBV2 and TRBJ1-6, reads EPEVTQTPSHQVTQMGQEVILRCVPISNHLYFYWYRQILGQKVEFLVSFYNNEISEKSEIFDDQFSVERPDGSNFTLKIRSTKLEDSAMYFCASSGQGNSPLHFGNGTRLTVT.

The chain links TRBV11-3 to TRBJ2-5; D ambiguous. The V gene's germline CDR1 is SGHNT and CDR2 YENEEA. The CDR3 consists of 14 residues. Trimming removed 0 bases at V and 5 bases at J, with 10 bases between. CDR3 region: CASSLDRSVETQYF. The CDR3, as DNA: TGTGCCAGCAGCTTAGATAGGAGTGTGGAGACCCAGTACTTC.

The chain uses TRBV2 and TRBJ1-1, with 9 nucleotides matching TRBD1. Germline loops: CDR1 SNHLY, CDR2 FYNNEI. J was trimmed by 4 bases and V by 6 bases; bases with no gene match: 6. This CDR3 has 14 residues. The CDR3 spells CASRIRDRATEAFF. CDR3 nucleotide sequence: TGTGCCAGCAGAATCCGGGACAGGGCCACTGAAGCTTTCTTT.

This chain links TRBV9 with TRBJ1-1; tentatively, D is TRBD1 (6 bases). Germline V gene lookup returns CDR1 SGDLS and CDR2 YYNGEE. The CDR3 contains 13 residues. Trimming pared 4 bases from V and 10 bases from J, leaving 17 bases between. CDR3 DNA: TGTGCCAGCAGCCCCCAACTCGGGGGGGCAGCTTTCTTT. This codes for CASSPQLGGAAFF.

The chain uses TRBV28 and TRBJ2-3; 8 bases map to TRBD2. Germline V CDR1 and CDR2: MDHEN, SYDVKM. With 6 bases clipped from V and 0 bases from J, the junction kept 5 bases outside the gene matches. CDR3 length: 15 residues. CDR3 DNA sequence: TGTGCCAGCAGACCCACTAGCGGAAGCACAGATACGCAGTATTTT. Amino acid sequence: CASRPTSGSTDTQYF.

Only a few counts were recorded for this clone. The CDR3 protein is CATSRAGGGNQPQHF. The CDR3 DNA follows: TGTGCCACCAGCAGAGCAGGGGGCGGCAATCAGCCCCAGCATTTT. J is TRBJ1-5 and V is TRBV15; 8 bases align to TRBD1. There are 15 residues in the CDR3. In germline, CDR1 is LNHNV, CDR2 YYDKDF (reference sequence). J gave up 2 bases and V 1 base, and 1 base lay outside the gene matches. Variable domain in full (rest from reference TRBV15 and TRBJ1-5): DAMVIQNPRYQVTQFGKPVTLSCSQTLNHNVMYWYQQKSSQAPKLLFHYYDKDFNNEADTPDNFQSRRPNTSFCFLDIRSPGLGDTAMYLCATSRAGGGNQPQHFGDGTRLSIL.

The chain recombines TRBV28 with TRBJ1-4; D gene ambiguous. The CDR3 is 14 residues long. Germline CDR1 reads MDHEN; CDR2 reads SYDVKM. V was pared by 1 base and J by 7 bases, with 10 bases between. The CDR3 nucleotides are TGTGCCAGCAGTTTATCCCTACGTGTTGAAAAACTGTTTTTT. It encodes CASSLSLRVEKLFF.

V is TRBV27 and J is TRBJ2-5; D perhaps matches TRBD1 (7 bases). V lost 2 bases, J lost 5 bases, and 21 bases lay in between. The CDR3 consists of 17 residues. The germline gives CDR1 MNHEY, CDR2 SMNVEV (reference sequence). Here the CDR3 reads CASSLSVRDSVLETQYF. The CDR3 DNA reads as TGTGCCAGCAGTTTAAGTGTGCGGGACAGTGTCTTGGAGACCCAGTACTTC.

V usage is TRBV7-9 and J usage is TRBJ1-5; TRBD1 agrees at 8 bases. This CDR3 region has 16 residues. From germline, CDR1 is SEHNR and CDR2 FQNEAQ (reference sequence). Trimming at V came to 5 bases and at J to 4 bases, leaving 10 bases not matched to a gene. The CDR3 sequence is CASSAHPGTGNQPQHF. The CDR3 nucleotides are TGTGCCAGCAGCGCGCATCCCGGGACAGGTAATCAGCCCCAGCATTTT.

The gene calls are TRBV21-1 and TRBJ1-3; the D call of TRBD1 is as the table states it, not checked on the DNA. TRBV21-1 corresponds to a pseudogene. The CDR3 runs to 17 residues. CDR3 amino acids: CASSLDRALSSGNTIYF. CDR3 DNA: TGTGCCAGCAGCCTCGACAGGGCCCTCAGCTCTGGAAACACCATATATTTT.